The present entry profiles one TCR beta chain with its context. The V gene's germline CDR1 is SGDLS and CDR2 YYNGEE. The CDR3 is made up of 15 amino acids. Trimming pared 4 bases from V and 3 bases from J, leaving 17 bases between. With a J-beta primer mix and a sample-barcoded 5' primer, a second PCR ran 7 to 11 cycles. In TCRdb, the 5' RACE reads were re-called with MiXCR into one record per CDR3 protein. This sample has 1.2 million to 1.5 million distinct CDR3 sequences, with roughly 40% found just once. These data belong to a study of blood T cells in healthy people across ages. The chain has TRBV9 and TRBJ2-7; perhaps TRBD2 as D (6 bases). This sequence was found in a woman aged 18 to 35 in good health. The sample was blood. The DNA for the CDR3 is TGTGCCAGCAGCCTGCGGGACGATGGACGCTACGAGCAGTACTTC. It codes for CASSLRDDGRYEQYF.